This TCR beta chain originates from a study of regulatory T cells in long-lasting Graves disease. Study background: Persistent Graves' disease denoted over 5 years of antithyroid drugs plus positive TSH receptor antibodies. Study results and caveats: TCR diversity was lower in persistent Graves' patients (versus newly diagnosed ones). Favored gene segments in persistent disease were TRBV28, TRBJ1-2 and TRBJ2-5.

To make TCR beta libraries, researchers used iRepertoire HTBI primers and Arm-PCR of CDR3 regions. A single record per CDR3 protein comes from TCRdb applying MiXCR to the multiplex PCR reads. Here the sample spans 400,000 to 600,000 distinct CDR3 sequences, 20% to 25% being singletons. J lost 6 bases, V lost 2 bases, and 2 bases had no gene match. The CDR3 covers 14 residues. Germline loops: CDR1 SGHTA, CDR2 FQGNSA. The sample's time point: persistent/refractory GD, antithyroid drugs over 5 years with positive TRAb. Isolated PBMC RNA provided the starting material for the TCR library. This clonotype was recorded many times. Antigen unknown.

The sequence derives from a female donor with Graves disease. The starting material was peripheral blood mononuclear cells (PBMCs), obtained when the disease was refractory, from a patient treated with antithyroid drugs. The chain uses TRBV7-2 and TRBJ1-5; 9 bases map to TRBD1. In nucleotides, the CDR3 is TGTGCCAGCAGCTTAACAGGGGGCGTTCAGCCCCAGCATTTT. This encodes CASSLTGGVQPQHF.